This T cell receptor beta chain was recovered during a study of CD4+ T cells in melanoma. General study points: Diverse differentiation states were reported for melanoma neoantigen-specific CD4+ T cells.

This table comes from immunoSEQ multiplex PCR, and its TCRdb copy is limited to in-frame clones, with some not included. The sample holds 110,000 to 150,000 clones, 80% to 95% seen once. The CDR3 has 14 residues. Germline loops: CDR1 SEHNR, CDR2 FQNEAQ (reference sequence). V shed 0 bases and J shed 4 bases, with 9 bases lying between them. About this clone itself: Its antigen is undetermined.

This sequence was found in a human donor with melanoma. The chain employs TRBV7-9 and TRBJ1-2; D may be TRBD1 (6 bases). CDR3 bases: TGTGCCAGCAGCTTAGCAGGGGGTTCCTATGGCTACACCTTC. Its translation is CASSLAGGSYGYTF. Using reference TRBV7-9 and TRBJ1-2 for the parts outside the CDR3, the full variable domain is DTGVSQNPRHKITKRGQNVTFRCDPISEHNRLYWYRQTLGQGPEFLTYFQNEAQLEKSRLLSDRFSAERPKGSFSTLEIQRTEQGDSAMYLCASSLAGGSYGYTFGSGTRLTVV.